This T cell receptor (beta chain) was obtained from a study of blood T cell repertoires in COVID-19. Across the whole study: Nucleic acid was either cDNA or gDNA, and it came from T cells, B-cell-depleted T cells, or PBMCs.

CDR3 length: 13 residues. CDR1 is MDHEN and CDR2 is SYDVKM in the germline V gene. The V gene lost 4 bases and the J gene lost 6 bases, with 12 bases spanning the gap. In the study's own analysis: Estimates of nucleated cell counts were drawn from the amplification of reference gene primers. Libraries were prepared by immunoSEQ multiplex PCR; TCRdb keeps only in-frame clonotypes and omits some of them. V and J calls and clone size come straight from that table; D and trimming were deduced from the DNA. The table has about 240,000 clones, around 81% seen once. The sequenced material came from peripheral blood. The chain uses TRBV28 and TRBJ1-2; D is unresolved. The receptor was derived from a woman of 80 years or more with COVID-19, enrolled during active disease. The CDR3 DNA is TGTGCCAGCAGTTCCCCCGGGGAGAATGGCTACACCTTC. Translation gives CASSSPGENGYTF.